This is a list of T cell receptor beta chains from one sample in a study of CD8+ T cells in alopecia areata. TCRdb's copy holds only in-frame clones and misses some; the assay was immunoSEQ multiplex PCR. The sample records some 100,000 clones, roughly 40% being singletons. Sequenced here: CD8+ T cells sorted from blood, sampled at week 24, from a patient treated with tofacitinib. Receptors originate from a human donor with alopecia areata. Both conserved end residues are part of each CDR3. D genes are given only for firm matches. Expanded clones are given a class, and other clones once, few, many or no size at all.

clone size: -
V gene: TRBV27
J gene: TRBJ1-4
D gene: -
CDR3 DNA: TGTGCCAGCAGTTTAGGGCTTGGTGAAAAACTGTTTTTT
CDR3 protein: CASSLGLGEKLFF

clone size: few
V gene: TRBV6-5
J gene: TRBJ1-2
D gene: -
CDR3 DNA: TGTGCCAGCAGTTACATGGGCCATACTTATGGCTACACCTTC
CDR3 protein: CASSYMGHTYGYTF

clone size: few
V gene: TRBV7-8
J gene: TRBJ1-5
D gene: -
CDR3 DNA: TGTGCCAGCAGCGCACAAGGTGGTGGCAATCAGCCCCAGCATTTT
CDR3 protein: CASSAQGGGNQPQHF

clone size: -
V gene: TRBV9
J gene: TRBJ2-3
D gene: TRBD2
CDR3 DNA: TGTGCCAGCAGCCACCCGAGGGAGGGCGGGGAAAGCACAGATACGCAGTATTTT
CDR3 protein: CASSHPREGGESTDTQYF

clone size: -
V gene: TRBV5-5
J gene: TRBJ2-7
D gene: TRBD2
CDR3 DNA: TGTGCCAGCAGCTTGGGGGAGGGCCCCTACGAGCAGTACTTC
CDR3 protein: CASSLGEGPYEQYF

clone size: -
V gene: TRBV4-1
J gene: TRBJ2-1
D gene: TRBD2
CDR3 DNA: TGCGCCAGCAGCCAAGAGGTAGCGGGAGGACAAGTTGAGCAGTTCTTC
CDR3 protein: CASSQEVAGGQVEQFF

clone size: -
V gene: TRBV4-1
J gene: TRBJ1-5
D gene: -
CDR3 DNA: TGCGCCAGCAGCCAAGTATACGGCAGTAGCAATCAGCCCCAGCATTTT
CDR3 protein: CASSQVYGSSNQPQHF

clone size: -
V gene: TRBV9
J gene: TRBJ2-7
D gene: TRBD2
CDR3 DNA: TGTGCCAGCAGCGTAGCGGCTAGCGGGCCTACCTACGAGCAGTACTTC
CDR3 protein: CASSVAASGPTYEQYF

clone size: few
V gene: TRBV7-9
J gene: TRBJ2-5
D gene: TRBD2
CDR3 DNA: TGTGCCAGCAGCCCTCGGTCACTAGCGGGAGGAAGGGGAGAGACCCAGTACTTC
CDR3 protein: CASSPRSLAGGRGETQYF

clone size: -
V gene: TRBV27
J gene: TRBJ1-1
D gene: -
CDR3 DNA: TGTGCCAGCAGTTTCCCGGGTTCAGAGAACACTGAAGCTTTCTTT
CDR3 protein: CASSFPGSENTEAFF

clone size: -
V gene: TRBV13
J gene: TRBJ2-1
D gene: TRBD1
CDR3 DNA: TGTGCCAGCAGCCCCCCGACCGGGACAGGGCCCGATGAGCAGTTCTTC
CDR3 protein: CASSPPTGTGPDEQFF

clone size: -
V gene: TRBV11-2
J gene: TRBJ2-3
D gene: TRBD1
CDR3 DNA: TGTGCCAGCAGCTGGAGGGACAGGGAGATTGATACGCAGTATTTT
CDR3 protein: CASSWRDREIDTQYF

clone size: -
V gene: TRBV7-8
J gene: TRBJ2-1
D gene: TRBD2
CDR3 DNA: TGTGCCAGCAGCCGCCTTAGCGGGATCTCTAACAATGAGCAGTTCTTC
CDR3 protein: CASSRLSGISNNEQFF

clone size: -
V gene: TRBV4-3
J gene: TRBJ2-7
D gene: TRBD2
CDR3 DNA: TGCGCCAGCAGCCAGACGGGGACTAGCGGGATCTACGAGCAGTACTTC
CDR3 protein: CASSQTGTSGIYEQYF

clone size: few
V gene: TRBV4-1
J gene: TRBJ2-2
D gene: -
CDR3 DNA: TGCGCCAGCAGCCAAAAGTCGTCTAGGGCGAACACCGGGGAGCTGTTTTTT
CDR3 protein: CASSQKSSRANTGELFF

clone size: few
V gene: TRBV6-6
J gene: TRBJ2-2
D gene: TRBD2
CDR3 DNA: TGTGCCAGTAGTTACTTGGCTAGCGGCACCGGGGAGCTGTTTTTT
CDR3 protein: CASSYLASGTGELFF

clone size: -
V gene: TRBV9
J gene: TRBJ2-6
D gene: -
CDR3 DNA: TGTGCCAGCACCGGACCGATCTCTGGGGCCAACGTCCTGACTTTC
CDR3 protein: CASTGPISGANVLTF

clone size: -
V gene: TRBV7-2
J gene: TRBJ1-2
D gene: -
CDR3 DNA: TGTGCCAGCAGCTTAGCCACAGCAAACTATGGCTACACCTTC
CDR3 protein: CASSLATANYGYTF

clone size: -
V gene: TRBV6-5
J gene: TRBJ2-1
D gene: -
CDR3 DNA: TGTGCCAGCAGTACTCCACTAGGGGACTACAATGAGCAGTTCTTC
CDR3 protein: CASSTPLGDYNEQFF

clone size: -
V gene: TRBV15
J gene: TRBJ1-1
D gene: -
CDR3 DNA: TGTGCCACCAGCAGAGATAGGGGGGAAGCCACTGAAGCTTTCTTT
CDR3 protein: CATSRDRGEATEAFF

clone size: few
V gene: TRBV27
J gene: TRBJ2-2
D gene: -
CDR3 DNA: TGTGCCAGCAGTCCCCTCCAGGACGAGGGGACCGGGGAGCTGTTTTTT
CDR3 protein: CASSPLQDEGTGELFF